This is a list of T cell receptor beta chains from one sample in a study of neoadjuvant nivolumab and ipilimumab in lung cancer. The method was immunoSEQ multiplex PCR; TCRdb's version includes in-frame clones alone and lacks a portion of them. This repertoire shows roughly 4,000 clones, about 90% found once; its top ten account for around 4.2%. The sample was adjacent normal lung tissue, taken after neoadjuvant nivolumab, alone or with ipilimumab, at or shortly before surgery. The receptors here all came from an adult with non-small cell lung cancer. CDR3s include the opening cysteine and the closing phenylalanine or tryptophan. A D gene is named only where the DNA matches it firmly. Clone sizes are given selectively: once, few, many, or a class where the clone is expanded.

D: TRBD2
V: TRBV14
size: .
J: TRBJ2-1
DNA: TGTGCCAGCAGCCCCCGACTAGCGGGAGGGAATAGCGGAAAGTACAATGAGCAGTTCTTC
CDR3: CASSPRLAGGNSGKYNEQFF

D: .
V: TRBV2
size: few
J: TRBJ1-1
DNA: TGTGCCAGCAGCGAAACATGGGATGCTTTCTTT
CDR3: CASSETWDAFF

D: .
V: TRBV15
size: few
J: TRBJ1-5
DNA: TGTGCCACCAGTTACGACAGAGTAAACTATAGCAATCAGCCCCAGCATTTT
CDR3: CATSYDRVNYSNQPQHF

D: .
V: TRBV6-1
size: .
J: TRBJ1-1
DNA: TGTGCCAGCAGTGAATCGCAGCAGACGAGAGCTTTCTTT
CDR3: CASSESQQTRAFF

D: TRBD2
V: TRBV5-1
size: .
J: TRBJ2-3
DNA: TGCGCCAGCAGCTTGACTAGCGGGAACGCAGATACGCAGTATTTT
CDR3: CASSLTSGNADTQYF

D: TRBD2
V: TRBV28
size: .
J: TRBJ2-7
DNA: TGTGCCAGCAGTCGCCGGGGGACTAGCGGGAGCCCCGAGCAGTACTTC
CDR3: CASSRRGTSGSPEQYF

D: TRBD1
V: TRBV7-9
size: .
J: TRBJ2-4
DNA: TGTGCCAGCAGCCACCGGGACAGTAGGGACATTCAGTACTTC
CDR3: CASSHRDSRDIQYF

D: .
V: TRBV19
size: .
J: TRBJ2-1
DNA: TGTGCCAGTAGTATAAGCGGGTACAGCTCCTACAATGAGCAGTTCTTC
CDR3: CASSISGYSSYNEQFF

D: TRBD1
V: TRBV4-1
size: .
J: TRBJ1-1
DNA: TGCGCCAGCAGCCGTGGGACAGGCACTGAAGCTTTCTTT
CDR3: CASSRGTGTEAFF

D: .
V: TRBV28
size: .
J: TRBJ2-3
DNA: TGTGCCAGCAGTTTATTTGTTGGCATGAACACAGATACGCAGTATTTT
CDR3: CASSLFVGMNTDTQYF

D: TRBD2
V: TRBV5-4
size: once
J: TRBJ2-3
DNA: TGTGCCAGCAGCTTGGATAGCGGGAGCCATACGCAGTATTTT
CDR3: CASSLDSGSHTQYF

D: TRBD1
V: TRBV10-3
size: .
J: TRBJ2-7
DNA: TGTGCCATCAGTGGTAAGGGGACAGGAACGTCGTCCTACGAGCAGTACTTC
CDR3: CAISGKGTGTSSYEQYF

D: .
V: TRBV5-6
size: .
J: TRBJ1-2
DNA: TGTGCCAGCAGCTTTAAGGACACCCAAATTTACTATGGCTACACCTTC
CDR3: CASSFKDTQIYYGYTF

D: .
V: TRBV5-6
size: once
J: TRBJ2-3
DNA: TGTGCCAGCAGTTACTCCTTCAGGACTGGCACAGATACGCAGTATTTT
CDR3: CASSYSFRTGTDTQYF